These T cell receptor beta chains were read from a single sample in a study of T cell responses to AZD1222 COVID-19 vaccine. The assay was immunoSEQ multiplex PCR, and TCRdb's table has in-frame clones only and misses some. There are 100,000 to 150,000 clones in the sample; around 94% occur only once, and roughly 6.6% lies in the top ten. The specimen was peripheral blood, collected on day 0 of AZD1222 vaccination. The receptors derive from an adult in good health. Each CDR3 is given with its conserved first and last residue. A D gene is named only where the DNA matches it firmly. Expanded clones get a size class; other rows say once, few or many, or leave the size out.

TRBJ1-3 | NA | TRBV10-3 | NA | CAISESAISGNTIYF | TGTGCCATCAGTGAGTCGGCTATCTCTGGAAACACCATATATTTT
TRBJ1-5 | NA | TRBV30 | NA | CACNRGPTSNQPQHF | TGTGCCTGTAATCGGGGGCCCACAAGCAATCAGCCCCAGCATTTT
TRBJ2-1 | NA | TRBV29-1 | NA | CSVEGTPRTGQYSSYNEQFF | TGCAGCGTTGAGGGGACCCCTCGGACCGGCCAATACAGCTCCTACAATGAGCAGTTCTTC
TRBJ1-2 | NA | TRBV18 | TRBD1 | CASSPSETGMGYTF | TGTGCCAGCTCACCGTCCGAGACAGGGATGGGCTACACCTTC
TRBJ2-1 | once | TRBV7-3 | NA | CASSFQPSTYNEQFF | TGTGCCAGCAGCTTTCAACCCAGCACGTACAATGAGCAGTTCTTC
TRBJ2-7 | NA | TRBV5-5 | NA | CASSPEGTILGDEQYF | TGTGCCAGCAGCCCTGAGGGGACAATACTCGGAGACGAGCAGTACTTC
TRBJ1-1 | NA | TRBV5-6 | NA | CASSFVQGRTEAFF | TGTGCCAGCAGCTTCGTCCAAGGGCGCACTGAAGCTTTCTTT
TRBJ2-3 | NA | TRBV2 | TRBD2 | CASSEGGGADTQYF | TGTGCCAGCAGTGAAGGGGGGGGTGCAGATACGCAGTATTTT
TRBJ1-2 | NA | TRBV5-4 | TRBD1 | CASRSDRDEYGYTF | TGTGCCAGCAGATCTGACAGGGATGAATATGGCTACACCTTC
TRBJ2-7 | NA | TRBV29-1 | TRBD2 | CSVEVFRGLAGGGYEQYF | TGCAGCGTTGAGGTCTTCAGGGGGTTAGCGGGAGGAGGCTACGAGCAGTACTTC
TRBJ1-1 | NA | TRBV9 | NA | CASSVVERGTEAFF | TGTGCCAGCAGCGTAGTGGAGCGAGGCACTGAAGCTTTCTTT
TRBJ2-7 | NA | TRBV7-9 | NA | CASSPGTEQYF | TGTGCCAGCAGCCCTGGGACCGAGCAGTACTTC
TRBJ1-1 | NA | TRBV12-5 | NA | CASGFPNTEAFF | TGTGCTAGTGGTTTCCCGAACACTGAAGCTTTCTTT
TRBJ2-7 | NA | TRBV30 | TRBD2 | CAWGPKAGRGYEQYF | TGTGCCTGGGGGCCTAAGGCCGGGAGGGGATACGAGCAGTACTTC
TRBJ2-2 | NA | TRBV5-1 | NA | CASSLEVGTGELFF | TGCGCCAGCAGCTTGGAGGTGGGGACCGGGGAGCTGTTTTTT
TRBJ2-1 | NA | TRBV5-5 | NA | CASSLRDSLYNEQFF | TGTGCCAGCAGCCTCCGGGACTCTCTATACAATGAGCAGTTCTTC
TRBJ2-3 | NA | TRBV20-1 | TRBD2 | CSASPVELAGATQYF | TGCAGTGCTAGTCCTGTCGAACTAGCGGGAGCTACGCAGTATTTT
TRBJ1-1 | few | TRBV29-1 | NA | CSVRAGVNTEAFF | TGCAGCGTCCGAGCAGGTGTAAACACTGAAGCTTTCTTT
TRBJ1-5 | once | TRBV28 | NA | CASSKRDLSSDQPQHF | TGTGCCAGCAGTAAACGGGACTTGAGCAGCGATCAGCCCCAGCATTTT
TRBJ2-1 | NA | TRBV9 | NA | CASSVEGREIDEQFF | TGTGCCAGCAGCGTAGAGGGTCGGGAGATCGATGAGCAGTTCTTC
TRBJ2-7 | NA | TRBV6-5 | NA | CAIGRAAAHEQYF | TGTGCCATCGGTCGGGCAGCCGCCCACGAGCAGTACTTC
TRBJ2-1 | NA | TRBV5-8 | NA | CASSFRTIYNEQFF | TGTGCCAGCAGCTTCCGGACTATCTACAATGAGCAGTTCTTC
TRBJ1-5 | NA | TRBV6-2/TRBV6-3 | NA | CASSFDRQGQPQHF | TGTGCCAGCAGTTTCGATCGGCAAGGTCAGCCCCAGCATTTT
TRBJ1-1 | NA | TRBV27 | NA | CASSGALAGEAFF | TGTGCCAGCTCCGGGGCACTCGCGGGGGAAGCTTTCTTT
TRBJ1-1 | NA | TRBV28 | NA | CASIKMSEAFF | TGTGCCAGCATCAAAATGTCTGAAGCTTTCTTT
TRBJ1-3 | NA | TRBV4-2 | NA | CASSQAGGNTIYF | TGTGCCAGCAGCCAAGCTGGTGGAAACACCATATATTTT
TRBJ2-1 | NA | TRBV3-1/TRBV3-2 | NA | CASSQRASAIHPSNEQFF | TGTGCCAGCAGCCAAAGGGCCTCCGCAATCCACCCCTCCAATGAGCAGTTCTTC
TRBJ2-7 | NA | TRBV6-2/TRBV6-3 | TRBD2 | CASSYRTSGRAAYEQYF | TGTGCCAGCAGTTACCGGACTAGCGGGAGGGCCGCCTACGAGCAGTACTTC
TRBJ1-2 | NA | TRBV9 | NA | CASRGYGYTF | TGTGCCAGCAGGGGCTATGGCTACACCTTC
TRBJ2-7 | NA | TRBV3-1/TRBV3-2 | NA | CASSRDRFYSYEQYF | TGTGCCAGCAGCCGAGACAGGTTCTACTCGTACGAGCAGTACTTC
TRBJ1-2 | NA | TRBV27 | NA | CASSSLTFQGRTRGYTF | TGTGCCAGCAGTTCCCTGACTTTCCAAGGACGTACTCGTGGCTACACCTTC
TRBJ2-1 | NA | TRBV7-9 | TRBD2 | CASSKRESYEQFF | TGTGCCAGCTCCAAGCGGGAGAGCTATGAGCAGTTCTTC
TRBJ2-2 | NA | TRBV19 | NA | CASSMGTAVTGELFF | TGTGCCAGTAGTATGGGCACGGCGGTCACCGGGGAGCTGTTTTTT
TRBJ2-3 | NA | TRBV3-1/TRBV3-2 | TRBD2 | CASSQENQLAGLRTDTQYF | TGTGCCAGCAGCCAAGAAAATCAGCTAGCGGGACTCCGCACAGATACGCAGTATTTT
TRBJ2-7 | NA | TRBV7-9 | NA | CASSLDLALSSYEQYF | TGTGCCAGCAGCTTGGACCTAGCGCTGAGCTCCTACGAGCAGTACTTC
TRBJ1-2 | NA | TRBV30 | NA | CALGDYGYTF | TGTGCCCTCGGAGACTATGGCTACACCTTC
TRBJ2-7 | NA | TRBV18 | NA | CASSPSQYEQYF | TGTGCCAGCTCACCATCCCAGTACGAGCAGTACTTC
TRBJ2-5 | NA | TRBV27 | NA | CASSHIQGIETQYF | TGTGCCAGCAGTCACATCCAAGGAATAGAGACCCAGTACTTC
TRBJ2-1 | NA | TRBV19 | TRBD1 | CASSIDQTGALGGQFF | TGTGCCAGTAGTATAGATCAAACAGGGGCCCTAGGGGGGCAGTTCTTC
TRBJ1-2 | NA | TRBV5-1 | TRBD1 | CASSLTGGGYGYTF | TGCGCCAGCAGCCTGACAGGGGGGGGCTATGGCTACACCTTC
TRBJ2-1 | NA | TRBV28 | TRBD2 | CASSFSGAMFF | TGTGCCAGCAGTTTTAGCGGGGCGATGTTCTTC
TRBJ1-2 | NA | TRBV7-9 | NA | CASRPARWESGYTF | TGTGCCAGCAGACCCGCTCGATGGGAAAGTGGCTACACCTTC
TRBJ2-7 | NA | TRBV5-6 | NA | CASSREGIKFYEQYF | TGTGCCAGCAGCCGTGAAGGGATAAAATTTTACGAGCAGTACTTC
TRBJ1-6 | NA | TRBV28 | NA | CASSLGGMGNSPLHF | TGTGCCAGCAGTTTGGGGGGCATGGGTAATTCACCCCTCCACTTT
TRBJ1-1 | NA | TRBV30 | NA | CAWSVWQGEAFF | TGTGCCTGGAGTGTATGGCAGGGAGAAGCTTTCTTT
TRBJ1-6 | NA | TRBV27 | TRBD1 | CASSFQDRGNSPLHF | TGTGCCAGCAGTTTCCAAGACAGGGGGAATTCACCCCTCCACTTT
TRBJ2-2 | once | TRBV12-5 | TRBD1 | CASGLLDRGVTGELFF | TGTGCTAGTGGTTTGTTGGACAGGGGAGTAACCGGGGAGCTGTTTTTT
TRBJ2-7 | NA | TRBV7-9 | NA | CASSRILNEQYF | TGTGCCAGCAGCCGAATCCTTAACGAGCAGTACTTC
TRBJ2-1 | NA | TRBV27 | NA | CASSLQGSGEQFF | TGTGCCAGCAGTCTACAGGGATCAGGGGAGCAGTTCTTC
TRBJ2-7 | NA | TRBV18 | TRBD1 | CASSLGTGAYEQYF | TGTGCCAGCTCACTCGGGACAGGGGCCTACGAGCAGTACTTC
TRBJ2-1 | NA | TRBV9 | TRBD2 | CASSDSGSSYNEQFF | TGTGCCAGCAGCGATAGCGGGAGCTCCTACAATGAGCAGTTCTTC
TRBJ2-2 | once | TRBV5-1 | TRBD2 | CASRRLAGGLSTGELFF | TGCGCCAGCAGACGACTAGCGGGAGGACTATCCACCGGGGAGCTGTTTTTT